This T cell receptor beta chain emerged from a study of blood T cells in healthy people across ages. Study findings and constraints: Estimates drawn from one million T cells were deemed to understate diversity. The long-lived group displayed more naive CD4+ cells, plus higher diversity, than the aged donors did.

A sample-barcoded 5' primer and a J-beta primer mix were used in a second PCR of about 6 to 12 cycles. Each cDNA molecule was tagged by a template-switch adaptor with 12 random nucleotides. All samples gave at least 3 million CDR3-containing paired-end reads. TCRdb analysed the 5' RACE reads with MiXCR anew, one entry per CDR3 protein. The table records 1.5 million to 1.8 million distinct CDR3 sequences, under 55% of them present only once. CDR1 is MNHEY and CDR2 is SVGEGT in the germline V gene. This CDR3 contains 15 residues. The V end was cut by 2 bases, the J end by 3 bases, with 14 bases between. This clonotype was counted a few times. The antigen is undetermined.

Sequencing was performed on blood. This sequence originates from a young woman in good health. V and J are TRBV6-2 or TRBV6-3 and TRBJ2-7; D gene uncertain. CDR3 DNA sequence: TGTGCCAGCAGTTACCATGTAGCACACCTCTACGAGCAGTACTTC. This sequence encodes CASSYHVAHLYEQYF.